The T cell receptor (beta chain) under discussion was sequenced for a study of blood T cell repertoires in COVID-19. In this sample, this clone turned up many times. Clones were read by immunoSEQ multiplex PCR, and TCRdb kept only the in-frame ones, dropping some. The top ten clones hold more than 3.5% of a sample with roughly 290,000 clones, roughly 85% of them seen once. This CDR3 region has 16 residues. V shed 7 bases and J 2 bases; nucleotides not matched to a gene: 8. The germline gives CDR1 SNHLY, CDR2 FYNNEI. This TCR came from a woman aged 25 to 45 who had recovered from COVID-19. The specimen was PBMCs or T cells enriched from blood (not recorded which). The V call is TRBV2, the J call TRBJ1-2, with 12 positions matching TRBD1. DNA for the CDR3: TGTGCCAGCATTTCCGGGACAGGGGGCGGCAACTATGGCTACACCTTC. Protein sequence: CASISGTGGGNYGYTF.